The clone carrying this T cell receptor (beta chain) has more than one count but fewer than ten. This entry comes from a study of T cell responses to AZD1222 COVID-19 vaccine. Generated by immunoSEQ multiplex PCR, the TCRdb table keeps only in-frame clones and is missing some. The data hold around 130,000 clones, with 88% observed a single time. The CDR3 totals 14 residues. The ends were cut back, 1 base at V and 4 bases at J, with 10 bases in the middle. From germline, CDR1 is MNHEY and CDR2 SMNVEV (reference sequence). V is TRBV27 and J is TRBJ1-2; D is undetermined. The sequence was obtained from an adult who received the AZD1222 COVID-19 vaccine. This sample comprised peripheral blood, obtained 28 days after the second AZD1222 dose. Here the CDR3 reads CASSLYPKGYGYTF. As DNA, the CDR3 is TGTGCCAGCAGTTTATATCCCAAAGGCTATGGCTACACCTTC.